The entry below describes one T cell receptor (beta chain). The sample holds a few counts of this clonotype. The antigen it binds to is not known. No much larger clonotype is one base removed from it; base qualities were not supplied. This specimen's treatment or condition label, per the study, means: in vitro stimulation with specific CMV peptide epitopes to enrich CMV-specific T cells. This record belongs to a study of T cell repertoires in cytomegalovirus infection (dated by TCRdb to the late 2010s). With regard to the full study: Recently identified HLA-C-restricted CMV epitopes, whose presentation resists viral immunomodulation, were targeted by peptide stimulations together with well-studied HLA-B-restricted epitopes. Because public TCR beta signatures pointed to carriage of CMV infection together with the matching HLA type, the HLA type of each donor mattered for the analysis.

Overall study outcomes, separate from this receptor: In both this cohort and an independent roughly 400-donor cohort, the cumulative frequency of public TCR beta family members distinguished carriers of CMV infection plus the relevant HLA type. The ex vivo response was dominated by HLA-C-restricted CMV-specific TCR beta clonotypes, which also provided the single most frequent clonotype in two of eight donors.

Sequencing took place on an Illumina HiSeq 1500. TCRdb itself trimmed the public reads at Q25 with fastp, ran MiXCR and retained productive beta chains. Each CDR3 protein appears once, grouped with its most common genes and DNA. Across this sample there are 800,000 to 950,000 distinct CDR3 sequences, with approximately 29% seen only once. The ten top clones hold approximately 13% of the sample. V is cut by 2 bases and J by 0 bases, and the space between the germline ends is 13 bases. The CDR3 measures 16 amino acids from cysteine to phenylalanine. Left in the record is the CDR3 DNA by itself, 48 bases read in frame from the first base. The germline V gene (reference sequence) sets CDR1 to MNHEY and CDR2 to SMNVEV.

The sequencing used cultured CD8+ T cells from PBMCs, collected from culture after CMV antigen stimulation. This clonotype was obtained from a human donor in good health (CMV status not recorded). Some clones in this sample may be carry-over from other donors' samples. The sequence joins TRBV27 to TRBJ1-1; the D gene identity is not certain. The CDR3 region: CASSLGSKGVNTEAFF. The nucleotide sequence is given as TGTGCCAGCAGTTTAGGTAGTAAGGGCGTGAACACTGAAGCTTTCTTT.